The entry below describes one T cell receptor (beta chain). No cognate antigen has been identified for it. Within one base of it there is no much larger clone, and no base qualities were kept. Another Seattle source contributed samples from volunteer blood donors who had recovered from COVID-19. Collaborating institutions collected whole blood in K2EDTA tubes following their own protocols. For TCRbeta analysis, collaborators shipped samples in one of three forms: frozen whole blood, isolated PBMCs, or DNA extracted from either of those sample types. These data originate in a study of blood T cell repertoires in COVID-19 (TCRdb year 2020). Some background on the complete study: Samples covering the acute and convalescent phases of COVID-19 were provided by collaborators in the United States, Italy and Spain. The material from the prospective study consisted of cDNA or gDNA derived from T cells, B-cell-depleted T cells, or PBMCs. Subjects who had been exposed to COVID-19, were actively infected with it, or had recovered from it provided the deeply sampled blood TCRbeta repertoires that made up the dataset. The repertoires were made available in a free public database intended to serve as a resource for research on the immune response to SARS-CoV-2. Samples came from the ongoing ImmuneRACE study (first 160 participants) plus 1,254 subjects from 6 global collaborators. A de-identified subject ID, COVID-19 status, age in years and sex were almost always included in the sample metadata. HLA class I and class II types, where available, came from metadata supplied by the sample provider rather than from assay-based typing.

The study at large found these results: The amount of clinical and demographic metadata varied by source and participant and was provided uncurated.

The germline V gene specifies SGDLS as CDR1 and YYNGEE as CDR2. V is clipped by 3 bases and J by 0 bases, and the sequence between their germline boundaries is 12 bases long. Measured from the cysteine to the phenylalanine, the CDR3 is 15 residues long. Only the CDR3 part of the read is kept: 45 bases, read in frame from the first base. The immunoSEQ Assay, a bias-controlled multiplex PCR, was used to amplify TCRbeta CDR3 regions from genomic DNA. As for the authors' bioinformatics: Nucleated cell counts per sample were estimated from amplification of reference gene primers within the assay. To quantify the absolute abundance of each unique TCRbeta CDR3 rearrangement, sequence reads were collapsed and filtered. Productive Simpson clonality was computed per sample as the square root of Simpson's diversity index over productive rearrangements. Imported from immuneACCESS, the table was reduced by TCRdb to in-frame sequences with V and J called. These copies leave out some clones; in studies compared against another copy, an unresolved V gene accounts for under half, and the cause of the remainder is not known. V, J and clone size derive from that table, while D and trimming were established from the DNA sequence. The sample records about 190,000 clones, approximately 90% of which are singletons. Clones ranked in the top ten supply 6.2% of the sample.

The sequence derives from a woman aged 35 to 49 who had recovered from COVID-19. The sequence is built from TRBV9 and TRBJ1-2; a tentative D match to TRBD1 spans 5 bases. The material sequenced was peripheral blood. CDR3 protein: CASSEGHNSNYGYTF. The DNA sequence is as follows: TGTGCCAGCAGCGAAGGACACAACTCTAACTATGGCTACACCTTC.